This paragraph reports one TCR beta chain. From germline, CDR1 is KGHDR and CDR2 SFDVKD. The CDR3 covers 15 residues. V was pared by 5 bases and J by 1 base, with 5 bases of the junction left unmatched. Participants reported their clinical history, and cohort assignment relied on those reports. This sample is drawn from a study of blood T cell repertoires in COVID-19. The wider study: Spain, Italy and the United States supplied samples that represented acute and convalescent COVID-19. Sources were T cells, B-cell-depleted T cells, or PBMCs; the material itself was cDNA or gDNA.

Libraries were prepared by immunoSEQ multiplex PCR; TCRdb keeps only in-frame clonotypes and omits some of them. The sample shows under 200,000 clones, 83% of them seen only once. What was sequenced was PBMCs or T cells enriched from blood (not recorded which). This chain links TRBV24-1 with TRBJ2-3; 7 bases agree with TRBD2. The clonotype was recovered from a woman in her forties or fifties in a cohort exposed to, infected with or recovered from COVID-19 (not recorded which). CDR3 sequence: CATSGQRGRTDTQYF. In DNA form, the CDR3 reads TGTGCCACCAGTGGCCAGCGGGGACGCACAGATACGCAGTATTTT.